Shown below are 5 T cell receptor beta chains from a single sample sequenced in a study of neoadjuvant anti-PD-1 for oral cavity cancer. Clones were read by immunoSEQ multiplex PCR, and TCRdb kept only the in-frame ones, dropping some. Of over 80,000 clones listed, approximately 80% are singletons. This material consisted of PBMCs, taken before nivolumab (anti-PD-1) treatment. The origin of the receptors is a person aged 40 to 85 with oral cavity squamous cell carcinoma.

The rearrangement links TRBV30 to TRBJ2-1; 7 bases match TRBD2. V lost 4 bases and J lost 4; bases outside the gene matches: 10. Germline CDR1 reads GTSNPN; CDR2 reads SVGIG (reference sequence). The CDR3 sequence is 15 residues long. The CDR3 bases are TGTGCCTGGACCCTCCTGGGACTAACTTACAATGAGCAGTTCTTC. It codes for CAWTLLGLTYNEQFF. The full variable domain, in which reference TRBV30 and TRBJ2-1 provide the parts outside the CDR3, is SQTIHQWPATLVQPVGSPLSLECTVEGTSNPNLYWYRQAAGRGLQLLFYSVGIGQISSEVPQNLSASRPQDRQFILSSKKLLLSDSGFYLCAWTLLGLTYNEQFFGPGTRLTVL.

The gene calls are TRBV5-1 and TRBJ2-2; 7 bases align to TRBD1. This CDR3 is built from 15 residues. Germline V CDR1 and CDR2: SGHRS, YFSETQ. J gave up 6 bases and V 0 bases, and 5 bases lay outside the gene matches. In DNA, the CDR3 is TGCGCCAGCAGCTTGGGCACAGGGGTACCCGGGGAGCTGTTTTTT. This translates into CASSLGTGVPGELFF.

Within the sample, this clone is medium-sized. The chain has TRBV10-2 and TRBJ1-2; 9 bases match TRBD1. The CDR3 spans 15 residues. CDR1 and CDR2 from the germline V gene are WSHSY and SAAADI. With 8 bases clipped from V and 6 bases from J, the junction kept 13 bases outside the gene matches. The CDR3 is CASRIGQGTIDGYTF. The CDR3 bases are TGCGCCAGCCGCATTGGACAGGGGACTATTGATGGCTACACCTTC.

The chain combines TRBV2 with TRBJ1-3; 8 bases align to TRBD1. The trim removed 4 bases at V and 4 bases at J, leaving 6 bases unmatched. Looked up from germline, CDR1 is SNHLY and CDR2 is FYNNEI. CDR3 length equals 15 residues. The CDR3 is CASSAGQAKGNTIYF. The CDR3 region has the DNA TGTGCCAGCAGTGCGGGACAGGCAAAAGGAAACACCATATATTTT.

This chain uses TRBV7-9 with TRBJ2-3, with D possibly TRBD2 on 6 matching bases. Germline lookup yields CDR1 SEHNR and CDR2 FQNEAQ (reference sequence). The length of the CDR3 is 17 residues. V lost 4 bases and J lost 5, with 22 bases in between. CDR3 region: CASSYLEGTALVDTQYF. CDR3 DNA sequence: TGTGCCAGCAGCTACCTCGAGGGGACTGCCCTTGTAGATACGCAGTATTTT.